This TCR beta chain was observed in a study of response to subunit inactivated influenza vaccine. TCRdb reprocessed the RT-PCR reads with MiXCR, giving one entry per CDR3 protein. The repertoire holds around 490,000 distinct CDR3 sequences, about 8% seen once, with under 15% in the top ten. In this sample, this clonotype turned up many times. The junction had 7 bases not matched to a gene; V was cut back by 1 base and J by 6 bases. The CDR3 spans 15 residues. Germline V lookup: CDR1 SGDLS, CDR2 YYNGEE. V usage is TRBV9 and J usage is TRBJ2-3; TRBD2 agrees at 8 bases. This TCR derives from a man aged 45-69 years who received an inactivated influenza vaccine. The source was PBMCs from blood, collected 23 to 25 months after vaccination. CDR3 coding DNA: TGTGCCAGCAGCGTATCAGCGGGAGAGCTCGATACGCAGTATTTT. Its translation: CASSVSAGELDTQYF.